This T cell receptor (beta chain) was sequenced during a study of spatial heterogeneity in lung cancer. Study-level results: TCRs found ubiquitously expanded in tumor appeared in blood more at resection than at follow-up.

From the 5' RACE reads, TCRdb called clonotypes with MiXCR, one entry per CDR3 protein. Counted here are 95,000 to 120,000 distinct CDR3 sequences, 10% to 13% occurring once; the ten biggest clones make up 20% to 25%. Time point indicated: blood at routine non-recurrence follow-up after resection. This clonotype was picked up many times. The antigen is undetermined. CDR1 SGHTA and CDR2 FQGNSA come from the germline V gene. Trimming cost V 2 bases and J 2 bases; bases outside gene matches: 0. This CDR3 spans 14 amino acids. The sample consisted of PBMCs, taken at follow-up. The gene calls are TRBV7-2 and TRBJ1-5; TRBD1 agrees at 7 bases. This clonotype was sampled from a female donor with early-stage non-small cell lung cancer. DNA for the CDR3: TGTGCCAGCAGCTTACAGGGGGGCAATCAGCCCCAGCATTTT. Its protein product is CASSLQGGNQPQHF.